This T cell receptor (beta chain) was profiled in a study of OX40 agonist ivuxolimab in advanced cancers. Unmatched junction bases numbered 6, after V lost 6 bases and J lost 3 bases. CDR1 is MDHEN, CDR2 SYDVKM, per germline. The CDR3 runs to 16 residues. The data were produced by immunoSEQ multiplex PCR, yet TCRdb's version contains in-frame clones alone and is incomplete. This table has around 28,000 clones, more than 85% appearing once. The sequence came from an adult with an advanced solid tumor such as melanoma, head and neck, liver or kidney cancer. The chain links TRBV28 to TRBJ1-5; TRBD1 aligns across 12 bases. The material was CD4+ or CD8+ T cells sorted from blood, obtained in a trial of the OX40 agonist ivuxolimab. CDR3 nucleotide sequence: TGTGCCAGCAGCCCAGGGACAGGGGGCTTCAATCAGCCCCAGCATTTT. Encoded protein: CASSPGTGGFNQPQHF.